Shown below are 14 T cell receptor beta chains from a single sample sequenced in a study of early T cells in non-severe SARS-CoV-2 infection. TCRdb reprocessed the 5' RACE reads with MiXCR, giving one entry per CDR3 protein. The repertoire holds around 60,000 distinct CDR3 sequences, with approximately 13% as singletons. Input material: whole blood. The source of these receptors is an adult who was a healthcare worker with PCR-confirmed SARS-CoV-2 infection or an uninfected control (not recorded which).

The V gene is TRBV28, the J gene TRBJ2-3; TRBD1 might be the D (6 bases). The CDR3 covers 18 residues. CDR1 is MDHEN, CDR2 SYDVKM, per germline. V shed 5 bases and J shed 1 base, with 22 bases lying between them. CDR3 residues: CASSPVGDTKRGTDTQYF. As DNA, the CDR3 is TGTGCCAGCAGTCCCGTTGGGGACACAAAAAGGGGCACAGATACGCAGTATTTT.

The V and J genes are TRBV14 and TRBJ2-1; 11 bases agree with TRBD2. Losses at the gene ends were 4 bases for V and 4 bases for J; bases not matched to a gene: 9. The V gene's germline CDR1 is SGHDN and CDR2 FVKESK. The CDR3 covers 17 residues. The CDR3 nucleotides are TGTGCCAGCAGCCCGTTACTAGCGGGGGATACATACAATGAGCAGTTCTTC. Its translation is CASSPLLAGDTYNEQFF. The entire variable domain, with the rest obtained from reference TRBV14 and TRBJ2-1, is as follows: EAGVTQFPSHSVIEKGQTVTLRCDPISGHDNLYWYRRVMGKEIKFLLHFVKESKQDESGMPNNRFLAERTGGTYSTLKVQPAELEDSGVYFCASSPLLAGDTYNEQFFGPGTRLTVL.

The chain links TRBV30 to TRBJ1-1, with D hard to call. Germline values: CDR1 GTSNPN, CDR2 SVGIG (reference sequence). Trimming removed 4 bases at V and 6 bases at J, with 18 bases between. The CDR3 totals 14 residues. CDR3 in amino acids: CAWTLYRVVPEAFF. The CDR3 nucleotides read TGTGCCTGGACCCTATACCGAGTGGTTCCTGAAGCTTTCTTT. Full variable domain (outside the CDR3, taken from reference TRBV30 and TRBJ1-1): SQTIHQWPATLVQPVGSPLSLECTVEGTSNPNLYWYRQAAGRGLQLLFYSVGIGQISSEVPQNLSASRPQDRQFILSSKKLLLSDSGFYLCAWTLYRVVPEAFFGQGTRLTVV.

This clonotype was observed many times. This rearrangement joins TRBV18 to TRBJ2-5; the D is unclear. CDR1 and CDR2 (germline): KGHSH, LQKENI. Trimming cost V 3 bases and J 5 bases, with 10 bases left between them. This CDR3 is 13 amino acids long. The CDR3 reads CASSPTNGETQYF. The CDR3, as DNA: TGTGCCAGCTCACCCACGAATGGTGAGACCCAGTACTTC.

The table lists this clonotype with a few counts. The chain combines TRBV5-1 with TRBJ1-1; TRBD1 matches at 10 bases. Germline V gives CDR1 SGHRS, CDR2 YFSETQ. CDR3 length: 15 residues. Trimming cost V 4 bases and J 4 bases; bases outside gene matches: 7. CDR3 coding DNA: TGCGCCAGCAGCCCGGGACAGGGGTTTGGCACTGAAGCTTTCTTT. Translated: CASSPGQGFGTEAFF.

There are many counts of this clonotype. The chain couples TRBV7-2 to TRBJ2-3; 8 positions match TRBD2. This CDR3 contains 17 residues. The germline V gene encodes CDR1 SGHTA and CDR2 FQGNSA. The V gene end was trimmed by 4 bases and the J gene end by 14 bases; junction bases not matched to a gene: 23. The CDR3 spells CASSYTRTLGTRYYPYF. The CDR3 DNA reads as TGTGCCAGCAGCTATACCCGAACACTTGGGACTAGGTACTATCCGTATTTT.

This clonotype occurred many times. V and J are TRBV4-2 and TRBJ2-1; TRBD2 is a possible D gene (5 bases). The germline CDR1 and CDR2 sequences are LGHNA and YNFKEQ. V lost 1 base and J 0 bases, leaving 10 bases between the germline ends. The CDR3 runs 16 residues. This chain's CDR3 is CASSQGHGSSYNEQFF. The CDR3 DNA is TGTGCCAGCAGCCAAGGTCATGGGAGCTCCTACAATGAGCAGTTCTTC.

This clonotype was recorded at least ten times. This chain links TRBV11-2 with TRBJ2-2, with 13 bases aligning to TRBD2. This CDR3 has 17 residues. Looked up from germline, CDR1 is SGHAT and CDR2 is FQNNGV. Trimming cost V 6 bases and J 6 bases; bases outside gene matches: 10. This chain's CDR3 is CASSPGLAGVESGELFF. For the CDR3, the DNA is TGTGCCAGCAGTCCTGGACTAGCGGGAGTAGAATCCGGGGAGCTGTTTTTT.

The sample holds many counts of this clonotype. The chain is built from TRBV12-3 or TRBV12-4 and TRBJ2-7, with TRBD1 matching over 8 bases. This CDR3 is built from 18 residues. J lost 4 bases, V lost 5 bases, and 19 bases had no gene match. The CDR3: CASSRKPRWGQEKYEQYF. For the CDR3, the DNA is TGTGCCAGCAGTCGCAAACCTCGGTGGGGACAGGAAAAATACGAGCAGTACTTC.

The chain links TRBV28 to TRBJ1-6; no firm D call. Germline V gives CDR1 MDHEN, CDR2 SYDVKM. Trimming took 3 bases from V and 9 from J, leaving 18 bases between them. The CDR3 extends over 16 amino acids. The CDR3 bases are TGTGCCAGCAGTTTGAGTGCCGGACGTTTGTCTTCACCCCTCCACTTT. Its translation is CASSLSAGRLSSPLHF.

The chain links TRBV28 to TRBJ1-2; possible D gene TRBD1, 6 bases. This CDR3 spans 14 amino acids. Trimming took off 5 bases at V and 5 bases at J, with 15 bases between the two ends. Germline V gene sequence: CDR1 MDHEN, CDR2 SYDVKM. The CDR3 sequence: CASSPRDIPYGYTF. CDR3 sequence (DNA): TGTGCCAGCAGTCCCCGGGACATTCCGTATGGCTACACCTTC.

This clonotype has ten or more counts. This chain uses TRBV30 with TRBJ1-1; D is unclear. V was pared by 3 bases and J by 0 bases, with 8 bases between. Germline CDR1 reads GTSNPN; CDR2 reads SVGIG (reference sequence). The CDR3 is 13 residues long. The CDR3 here is CAWRVGMNTEAFF. For the CDR3, the DNA is TGTGCCTGGAGGGTGGGAATGAACACTGAAGCTTTCTTT.

This clonotype was seen ten or more times. The V gene is TRBV7-2, the J gene TRBJ2-3; 7 bases map to TRBD2. There are 15 residues in the CDR3. V was pared by 6 bases and J by 0 bases, with 6 bases of the junction left unmatched. Looked up from germline, CDR1 is SGHTA and CDR2 is FQGNSA. As DNA, the CDR3 is TGTGCCAGCAGTCGGGACTACCTTAGCACAGATACGCAGTATTTT. Residues: CASSRDYLSTDTQYF.

This clonotype was detected ten times or more. The rearrangement links TRBV18 to TRBJ2-7; 7 bases align to TRBD1. Germline-derived CDR1 and CDR2 are KGHSH and LQKENI. V lost 2 bases and J lost 1; bases outside the gene matches: 14. The CDR3 loop spans 18 amino acids. As DNA, the CDR3 is TGTGCCAGCTCACCAAAACACCTAGGACAGGCCCGTTCCTACGAGCAGTACTTC. It encodes CASSPKHLGQARSYEQYF.